The 21 T cell receptor beta chains reported below all come from one sample, sequenced in a study of patients and donors after allogeneic stem cell transplantation. Each CDR3 protein gets one entry after TCRdb re-called the RT-PCR reads with MiXCR. The sample has about 90,000 distinct CDR3 sequences; around 48% are singletons. Sequencing input: blood, either unsorted or a sorted T cell fraction (not recorded which). The receptors stem from a human donor who was either an allogeneic HSCT recipient or a stem cell or donor lymphocyte infusion donor (not recorded which). It is not recorded whose cells these are; they may come from a transplant donor.

This rearrangement joins TRBV5-1 to TRBJ1-1; TRBD1 aligns across 9 bases. J gave up 5 bases and V 2 bases, and 7 bases lay outside the gene matches. Germline CDR1 SGHRS, CDR2 YFSETQ. CDR3 length equals 15 residues. The CDR3 protein is CASSLTGTGWTEAFF. The CDR3 nucleotides read TGCGCCAGCAGCTTAACCGGGACAGGGTGGACTGAAGCTTTCTTT.

The chain joins TRBV24-1 to TRBJ1-2; D remains ambiguous. The CDR3 runs 16 residues. Deletions cut 5 bases from V and 0 bases from J, with 15 bases between. The germline gives CDR1 KGHDR, CDR2 SFDVKD. This CDR3 reads CATSASTSESNYGYTF. CDR3 coding DNA: TGTGCCACCAGTGCTTCTACGTCCGAGTCTAACTATGGCTACACCTTC.

The chain combines TRBV7-8 with TRBJ1-3, with D possibly TRBD1 on 6 matching bases. This CDR3 has 20 amino acids. V shed 2 bases and J shed 0 bases, with 23 bases lying between them. Germline CDR1 is SGHVS and CDR2 is FQNEAQ. The CDR3 coding sequence is TGTGCCAGCAGCTTATCCGCGGCTACCGGGACACCTTACTCTGGAAACACCATATATTTT. Translated: CASSLSAATGTPYSGNTIYF.

This clonotype was detected a few times. V usage is TRBV5-1 and J usage is TRBJ1-4, with D maybe TRBD1 (5 bases). This CDR3 is 14 amino acids long. Deletions cut 2 bases from V and 0 bases from J, with 5 bases between. Germline values: CDR1 SGHRS, CDR2 YFSETQ. The CDR3 coding sequence is TGCGCCAGCAGCTTAGGGGCAACTAATGAAAAACTGTTTTTT. This sequence encodes CASSLGATNEKLFF.

CDR3 sequence: CASSWGDVSNQPQHF. The CDR3 DNA follows: TGCGCCAGCAGCTGGGGGGATGTTAGCAATCAGCCCCAGCATTTT. The chain is built from TRBV5-1 and TRBJ1-5, with D possibly being TRBD1 (5 bases). In germline, CDR1 is SGHRS, CDR2 YFSETQ. Trimming pared 3 bases from V and 0 bases from J, leaving 10 bases between. The CDR3 is 15 amino acids.

This clonotype was picked up a small number of times. The chain links TRBV3-1 to TRBJ1-1, with 7 positions matching TRBD1. CDR1 is LGHDT and CDR2 is YNNKEL in the germline V gene (reference sequence). The CDR3 spans 16 residues. V dropped 2 bases and J dropped 1; count of bases not matched to a gene: 7. CDR3 DNA: TGTGCCAGCAGCCAACCTAGCCGGACAGGGAACACTGAAGCTTTCTTT. Translated, it gives CASSQPSRTGNTEAFF.

This clonotype was recorded a few times. The gene calls are TRBV9 and TRBJ1-2, with a weak D call TRBD1 (5 bases). Germline V CDR1 and CDR2: SGDLS, YYNGEE. This CDR3 is 13 amino acids long. The V end lost 3 bases, the J end lost 2 bases, and 8 bases lay between the germline ends. The CDR3 coding sequence is TGTGCCAGCAGCGAACGGGGCAACTATGGCTACACCTTC. It specifies CASSERGNYGYTF.

V gene TRBV20-1 combines with J gene TRBJ1-1; possibly TRBD1 for D (5 bases). CDR1 and CDR2 from the germline V gene are DFQATT and SNEGSKA (reference sequence). This CDR3 contains 12 residues. V was cut by 6 bases and J by 6 bases, with 14 bases left in between. The CDR3 spells CSATKLGPEAFF. The CDR3 DNA is TGCAGTGCGACGAAATTGGGGCCTGAAGCTTTCTTT.

The chain has TRBV12-3 or TRBV12-4 and TRBJ2-2; 7 nucleotides line up with TRBD1. The CDR3 is 13 residues long. V was pared by 4 bases and J by 6 bases, with 2 bases of the junction left unmatched. CDR3 region: CASSSGQSGELFF. CDR3 nucleotide sequence: TGTGCCAGCAGTTCGGGACAGTCCGGGGAGCTGTTTTTT.

CDR3 bases: TGTGCCAGCCAGGGTGGGGCCGGGGAGCTGTTTTTT. It yields the protein CASQGGAGELFF. This chain links TRBV9 with TRBJ2-2; D may be TRBD1 (5 bases). This CDR3 region has 12 residues. Per the germline V gene, CDR1 is SGDLS and CDR2 is YYNGEE. Trimming cost V 7 bases and J 6 bases, with 10 bases left between them.

The rearrangement links TRBV4-3 to TRBJ2-7; no clear D. V lost 1 base and J 4 bases, leaving 11 bases between the germline ends. The CDR3 runs 14 residues. Germline V gene sequence: CDR1 LGHNA, CDR2 YSLEER. In DNA form, the CDR3 reads TGCGCCAGCAGCCAAGGGAAGGGAAGTTACGAGCAGTACTTC. This gives the protein CASSQGKGSYEQYF.

This clonotype appeared a few times. The chain is built from TRBV18 and TRBJ1-2; possibly TRBD1 for D (5 bases). CDR3 length: 12 amino acids. Germline V CDR1 and CDR2: KGHSH, LQKENI. V lost 4 bases and J lost 4, with 7 bases in between. The CDR3 DNA is TGTGCCAGCTCACAGGGGTTCTATGGCTACACCTTC. This codes for CASSQGFYGYTF.

The chain is built from TRBV5-1 and TRBJ1-1, with no clear D. CDR3 size: 12 residues. The germline V and J ends were trimmed by 4 bases and 5 bases, with 9 bases remaining between them. CDR1 is SGHRS and CDR2 is YFSETQ in the germline V gene. CDR3 amino acids: CASSPDGTEAFF. CDR3 bases: TGCGCCAGCAGCCCTGACGGAACTGAAGCTTTCTTT.

This chain uses TRBV27 with TRBJ2-7; a possible D gene is TRBD1 (5 bases). The CDR3 sequence is 13 residues long. V was shortened by 3 bases and J by 4 bases, with 10 bases between the two germline ends. Germline V gives CDR1 MNHEY, CDR2 SMNVEV (reference sequence). Written as DNA, the CDR3 is TGTGCCAGCAGTTTCCGACAGACTTACGAGCAGTACTTC. Translated, it gives CASSFRQTYEQYF.

CDR3 loop: CSASRGSNYGYTF. CDR3 nucleotide sequence: TGCAGTGCTAGCAGGGGTAGCAACTATGGCTACACCTTC. The chain is built from TRBV20-1 and TRBJ1-2, with D possibly matching TRBD1 (6 bases). The CDR3 is 13 residues long. Trimming stripped 3 bases from V and 2 bases from J, with 10 bases between. Germline V gene data show CDR1 as DFQATT and CDR2 as SNEGSKA (reference sequence).

The V and J genes are TRBV12-3 or TRBV12-4 and TRBJ2-7, with D possibly matching TRBD1 (8 bases). CDR3 length: 17 amino acids. V lost 5 bases and J lost 1, with 21 bases in between. The CDR3 reads CASSPGGGSRSSYEQYF. The CDR3 DNA is TGTGCCAGCAGTCCAGGGGGCGGGAGTAGGTCATCCTACGAGCAGTACTTC.

The table lists this clonotype with a few counts. The chain carries TRBV29-1 and TRBJ1-2; no clear D gene. The CDR3 consists of 13 residues. The germline CDR1 and CDR2 sequences are SQVTM and ANQGSEA. Trimming removed 2 bases at V and 2 bases at J, with 9 bases between. The CDR3 nucleotides read TGCAGCGTTGAATTGGCAGAGAACTATGGCTACACCTTC. Its translation: CSVELAENYGYTF.

This clonotype was counted between two and nine times. J is TRBJ1-2 and V is TRBV27; 7 bases are a match to TRBD1. Unmatched junction bases numbered 5, after V lost 5 bases and J lost 5 bases. Germline loops: CDR1 MNHEY, CDR2 SMNVEV (reference sequence). The CDR3 totals 13 residues. The CDR3, as DNA: TGTGCCAGCAGTACAGGGGACCTTTATGGCTACACCTTC. Translating it yields CASSTGDLYGYTF.

The rearrangement links TRBV27 to TRBJ2-3; 12 nucleotides agree with TRBD2. Germline lookup yields CDR1 MNHEY and CDR2 SMNVEV (reference sequence). J gave up 1 base and V 10 bases, and 9 bases lay outside the gene matches. The CDR3 has 16 amino acids. Here the CDR3 DNA reads TGTGCCACGCGACTAGCGGGAGAAATGGGCACAGATACGCAGTATTTT. Residues: CATRLAGEMGTDTQYF.

V is TRBV27 and J is TRBJ1-2; D not resolved. The CDR3 sequence is 15 residues long. CDR1 MNHEY and CDR2 SMNVEV come from the germline V gene (reference sequence). V was trimmed by 0 bases and J by 4 bases, leaving 12 bases between them. The CDR3 here is CASSLSTDGRYGYTF. The DNA of the CDR3 is TGTGCCAGCAGTTTATCGACGGACGGACGCTATGGCTACACCTTC.

The gene calls are TRBV2 and TRBJ2-7; the match to TRBD1 covers 8 bases. The germline V gene encodes CDR1 SNHLY and CDR2 FYNNEI. The CDR3 length is 16 residues. V trimming: 8 bases; J trimming: 3 bases; junction bases outside the gene matches: 15. This CDR3 reads CASALPTGGVFYEQYF. The CDR3 DNA follows: TGTGCCAGCGCCCTCCCTACAGGGGGTGTCTTCTACGAGCAGTACTTC.